The clone carrying this T cell receptor (beta chain) occurred a few times. What it recognizes is unknown. RNA transcripts served as the template for amplifying TCR beta CDR3 regions. With the HTBI primer set, the TCR CDR3 went through a first round of RT-PCR. TCRdb ran MiXCR on the multiplex PCR reads and lists one entry per CDR3 protein. The sample has hundreds of thousands of distinct CDR3 sequences, about 16% seen once. The CDR3 extends over 14 amino acids. V was shortened by 3 bases and J by 1 base, with 11 bases between the two germline ends. Germline CDR1 DFQATT, CDR2 SNEGSKA (reference sequence). This sample was included in a study of T cells in Graves' hyperthyroidism and ophthalmopathy. Study outcomes and limitations: Blood samples included most of the expanded thyroid clonotypes exceeding 0.001. A model built on 13 V-J features separated ophthalmopathy from stable hyperthyroidism.

Researchers barred patients who had uncontrolled infection, other autoimmune disease, pregnancy or lactation. Sequencing was done on a sample of blood. J is TRBJ2-3 and V is TRBV20-1; tentatively, D is TRBD2 (6 bases). The sequence was collected from a woman between 40 and 55 years old with Graves' ophthalmopathy. The CDR3 loop is CSASGLFGTDTQYF. DNA of the CDR3: TGCAGTGCTAGCGGACTATTTGGCACAGATACGCAGTATTTT.